These 22 T cell receptor beta chains originate from one sample sequenced in a study of response to subunit inactivated influenza vaccine. TCRdb re-called the RT-PCR reads with MiXCR, one entry per CDR3 protein. The repertoire includes around 480,000 distinct CDR3 sequences, 10% to 11% of them detected once, and about an eighth sits in the top ten. Here the sequenced sample was PBMCs from blood, taken about 40 days after vaccination. These receptors were obtained from a man aged 50-60 years who received an inactivated influenza vaccine.

Note on this clonotype: At one boundary the junction diverges from the germline segment, which might be a read error. CDR3 DNA: TGTGCCAGCAGCCTAGCATGGGGGGAGCTGTTTTTT. Protein product: CASSLAWGELFF. The chain combines TRBV7-9 with TRBJ2-2; TRBD2 is a possible D gene (5 bases). The CDR3 sequence is 12 residues long. CDR1 is SEHNR, CDR2 FQNEAQ, per germline (reference sequence).

This clonotype was picked up a small number of times. This rearrangement joins TRBV5-1 to TRBJ2-1; TRBD1 is a possible D gene (6 bases). Germline values: CDR1 SGHRS, CDR2 YFSETQ. CDR3 length: 19 amino acids. The ends were cut back, 1 base at V and 0 bases at J, with 20 bases in the middle. Here the CDR3 DNA reads TGCGCCAGCAGCTTGCGTCCGGAGGACAGCCAAAGCTCCTACAATGAGCAGTTCTTC. Its translation is CASSLRPEDSQSSYNEQFF.

The chain combines TRBV29-1 with TRBJ1-1; tentatively, D is TRBD1 (5 bases). V was trimmed by 6 bases and J by 2 bases, leaving 16 bases between them. CDR1 is SQVTM and CDR2 is ANQGSEA in the germline V gene. This CDR3 region has 14 residues. In DNA form, the CDR3 reads TGCAGCGTAGTTTCCGGGACGCTTAACACTGAAGCTTTCTTT. It codes for CSVVSGTLNTEAFF.

This clonotype occurred a few times. The chain employs TRBV21-1 and TRBJ1-5. TRBV21-1 is a known pseudogene. The CDR3 totals 17 residues. DNA for the CDR3: TGTGCCAGCAGCAATCCTAAATGCGGATATAGCAATCAGCCCCAGCATTTT. This codes for CASSNPKCGYSNQPQHF.

This clonotype has a handful of counts. J is TRBJ1-2 and V is TRBV9; no reliable D call. The CDR3 contains 15 residues. The V end was cut by 1 base, the J end by 3 bases, with 13 bases between. Germline CDR1 is SGDLS and CDR2 is YYNGEE. The CDR3 region is CASSVSVGGDYGYTF. The CDR3 nucleotides are TGTGCCAGCAGCGTATCCGTTGGTGGGGACTATGGCTACACCTTC.

This sequence joins TRBV2 and TRBJ2-1; 10 bases are shared with TRBD2. This CDR3 comprises 14 residues. Germline loops: CDR1 SNHLY, CDR2 FYNNEI. V gave up 6 bases and J gave up 8 bases; unmatched junction bases: 7. The CDR3 coding sequence is TGTGCCAGCAGGGTAGCGGGAGGTGGGGATGAGCAGTTCTTC. Protein: CASRVAGGGDEQFF.

There are many counts of this clonotype. The chain uses TRBV7-2 and TRBJ2-1, with D possibly being TRBD2 (6 bases). Per germline, CDR1 SGHTA and CDR2 FQGNSA. V was clipped by 1 base and J by 3 bases, with 10 bases between them. The CDR3 is made up of 15 amino acids. CDR3 loop: CASSLGAGYYNEQFF. The CDR3 DNA reads as TGTGCCAGCAGCTTAGGGGCGGGGTACTACAATGAGCAGTTCTTC. The whole variable domain, filled in from reference TRBV7-2 and TRBJ2-1, reads GAGVSQSPSNKVTEKGKDVELRCDPISGHTALYWYRQSLGQGLEFLIYFQGNSAPDKSGLPSDRFSAERTGGSVSTLTIQRTQQEDSAVYLCASSLGAGYYNEQFFGPGTRLTVL.

V and J are TRBV15 and TRBJ2-3; 12 bases align to TRBD2. Germline CDR1 LNHNV, CDR2 YYDKDF (reference sequence). V lost 4 bases to trimming and J lost 4 bases; unmatched junction nucleotides: 24. The CDR3 runs 22 residues. CDR3 protein: CATSIRRFSLAGGPSPPDTQYF. CDR3 DNA sequence: TGTGCCACCAGCATACGACGATTTAGCCTAGCGGGGGGGCCAAGTCCTCCAGATACGCAGTATTTT.

This clonotype was seen ten or more times. The chain is built from TRBV7-2 and TRBJ1-1; 8 bases are shared with TRBD1. The CDR3 runs to 15 residues. Germline V gives CDR1 SGHTA, CDR2 FQGNSA. V trimming: 4 bases; J trimming: 1 base; junction bases outside the gene matches: 5. The CDR3 loop reads CASSSQGAGNTEAFF. The CDR3 DNA is TGTGCCAGCAGCTCGCAGGGGGCGGGGAACACTGAAGCTTTCTTT.

This clonotype was picked up a small number of times. V and J are TRBV27 and TRBJ2-5; tentatively, D is TRBD1 (6 bases). V lost 4 bases to trimming and J lost 3 bases, with 9 bases between them. The V gene's germline CDR1 is MNHEY and CDR2 SMNVEV (reference sequence). The CDR3 extends over 13 amino acids. The CDR3 nucleotides are TGTGCCAGCAGTTGGGGGCAGAAAGAGACCCAGTACTTC. Translated, it gives CASSWGQKETQYF.

The table lists this clonotype with a few counts. The V and J genes are TRBV29-1 and TRBJ1-1; possibly TRBD1 for D (5 bases). Germline V CDR1 and CDR2: SQVTM, ANQGSEA. Trimming removed 5 bases from V and 0 bases from J, with 10 bases in between. The CDR3 totals 13 residues. The CDR3 DNA is TGCAGCGTTTGCCAGACAGTGAACACTGAAGCTTTCTTT. It is translated as CSVCQTVNTEAFF.

This clonotype turned up a few times. The V gene is TRBV7-2, the J gene TRBJ1-1; 7 bases fit TRBD1. CDR3 length equals 14 residues. V shed 2 bases, J shed 3 bases, and the junction held 3 bases outside the gene matches. Germline V gene data show CDR1 as SGHTA and CDR2 as FQGNSA. The CDR3 loop is CASSLKGADTEAFF. The CDR3, as DNA: TGTGCCAGCAGCTTAAAGGGGGCTGACACTGAAGCTTTCTTT.

This clonotype appeared a few times. The chain couples TRBV5-1 to TRBJ2-3; D might be TRBD2 (5 bases). CDR1 and CDR2 from the germline V gene are SGHRS and YFSETQ. The V and J ends lost 0 bases and 6 bases respectively, with 14 bases between them. The CDR3 spans 15 residues. CDR3: CASSLGSRGFDTQYF. The CDR3 nucleotides read TGCGCCAGCAGCTTGGGTTCCCGGGGATTCGATACGCAGTATTTT.

The chain joins TRBV25-1 to TRBJ2-1, with a weak D call TRBD2 (6 bases). This CDR3 has 15 residues. The V gene's germline CDR1 is MGHDK and CDR2 SYGVNS. V was trimmed by 3 bases and J by 9 bases, leaving 18 bases between them. CDR3 residues: CASSEGGLLYGEQFF. DNA of the CDR3: TGTGCCAGCAGTGAGGGAGGACTTCTTTACGGTGAGCAGTTCTTC.

This clonotype was seen ten or more times. V gene TRBV7-2 combines with J gene TRBJ2-5; a weak D match, TRBD2 (6 bases). Germline V gene data show CDR1 as SGHTA and CDR2 as FQGNSA. Trimming took off 5 bases at V and 5 bases at J, with 18 bases between the two ends. The CDR3 has 15 amino acids. CDR3 DNA sequence: TGTGCCAGCAGCGTATTGGGGGGTTGGAGGGAGACCCAGTACTTC. Translated, it gives CASSVLGGWRETQYF.

This clonotype was recorded a few times. The CDR3: CASSGSNSPLHF. The CDR3 DNA reads TGTGCCAGCAGTGGCAGTAATTCACCCCTCCACTTT. The rearrangement links TRBV2 to TRBJ1-6; no reliable D call. Trimming removed 4 bases at V and 6 bases at J, with 4 bases between. Germline loops: CDR1 SNHLY, CDR2 FYNNEI. The CDR3 covers 12 residues.

There are many counts of this clonotype. The chain is built from TRBV7-6 and TRBJ2-5; D not certain. The CDR3 is 15 residues long. Between the trimmed V and J ends, which lost 1 base and 0 bases, there was a span of 9 bases. CDR1 is SGHVS, CDR2 FNYEAQ, per germline. CDR3 region: CASSLVTANQETQYF. The CDR3 DNA is TGTGCCAGCAGCTTAGTAACAGCGAACCAAGAGACCCAGTACTTC.

This sequence joins TRBV11-1 and TRBJ2-3, with D perhaps being TRBD1 or TRBD2 (5 bases each). V was shortened by 5 bases and J by 2 bases, with 23 bases between the two germline ends. The CDR3 is 18 residues long. Per germline, CDR1 SGHAT and CDR2 FQDESV (reference sequence). The CDR3 nucleotides are TGTGCCAGCAGCGAAACCGGGACCCTTATTCTAAACACAGATACGCAGTATTTT. This sequence encodes CASSETGTLILNTDTQYF.

This clonotype was seen more than once but under ten times. CDR3 protein: CASSSSGGATENTGELFF. The CDR3 nucleotides read TGTGCCAGCAGCTCTAGCGGGGGGGCCACGGAGAACACCGGGGAGCTGTTTTTT. J is TRBJ2-2 and V is TRBV7-2, with 12 bases lining up with TRBD2. The germline gives CDR1 SGHTA, CDR2 FQGNSA. The CDR3 consists of 18 residues. Trimming removed 4 bases from V and 1 base from J; junction bases left unmatched: 7.

This clonotype was observed many times. This sequence joins TRBV29-1 and TRBJ1-1; 7 bases are a match to TRBD1. CDR3 length equals 13 residues. Germline V gene lookup returns CDR1 SQVTM and CDR2 ANQGSEA. The V gene end was trimmed by 7 bases and the J gene end by 4 bases; junction bases not matched to a gene: 9. The CDR3 sequence is CSGNSRGTTEAFF. The CDR3 DNA sequence: TGCAGCGGTAACTCCAGGGGGACCACTGAAGCTTTCTTT.

Ten or more counts support this clonotype. The rearrangement uses TRBV5-1 and TRBJ2-7, with TRBD1 as a possible D gene (5 bases). V was clipped by 0 bases and J by 3 bases, with 10 bases between them. Germline values: CDR1 SGHRS, CDR2 YFSETQ. The CDR3 totals 14 residues. Here the CDR3 reads CASSLGGDSYEQYF. As DNA, the CDR3 is TGCGCCAGCAGCTTGGGAGGAGACAGCTACGAGCAGTACTTC.

This clonotype occurred many times. The chain joins TRBV6-5 to TRBJ2-2; 7 positions agree with TRBD2. Germline V gives CDR1 MNHEY, CDR2 SVGAGI. V lost 10 bases and J lost 4; bases outside the gene matches: 15. The CDR3 length is 16 residues. The CDR3 coding sequence is TGTGCCACCCAACAGTCGGTGGCGGGAGTCACCGGGGAGCTGTTTTTT. As protein: CATQQSVAGVTGELFF.